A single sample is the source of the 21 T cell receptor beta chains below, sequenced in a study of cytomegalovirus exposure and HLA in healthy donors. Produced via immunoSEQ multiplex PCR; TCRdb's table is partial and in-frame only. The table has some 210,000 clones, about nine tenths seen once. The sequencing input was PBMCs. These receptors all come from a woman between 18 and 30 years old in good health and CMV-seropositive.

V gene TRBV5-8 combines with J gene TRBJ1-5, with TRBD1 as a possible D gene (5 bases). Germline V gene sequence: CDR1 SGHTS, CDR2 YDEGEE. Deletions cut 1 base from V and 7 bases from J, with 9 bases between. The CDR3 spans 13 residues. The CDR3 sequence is CASSLSSGQPQHF. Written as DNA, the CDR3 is TGTGCCAGCAGCTTGTCATCAGGGCAGCCCCAGCATTTT.

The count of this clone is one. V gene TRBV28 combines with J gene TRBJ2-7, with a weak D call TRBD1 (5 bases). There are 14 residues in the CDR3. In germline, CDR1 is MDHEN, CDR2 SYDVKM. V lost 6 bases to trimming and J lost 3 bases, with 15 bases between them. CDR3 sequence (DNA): TGTGCCAGCAGCGAAGATCAGGGTCTCTACGAGCAGTACTTC. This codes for CASSEDQGLYEQYF.

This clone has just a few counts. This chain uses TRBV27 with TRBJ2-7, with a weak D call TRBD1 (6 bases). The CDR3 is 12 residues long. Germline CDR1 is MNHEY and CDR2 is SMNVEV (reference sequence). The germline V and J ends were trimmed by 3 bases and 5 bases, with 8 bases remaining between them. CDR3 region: CASSFPGDEQYF. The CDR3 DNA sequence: TGTGCCAGCAGTTTTCCAGGGGACGAGCAGTACTTC.

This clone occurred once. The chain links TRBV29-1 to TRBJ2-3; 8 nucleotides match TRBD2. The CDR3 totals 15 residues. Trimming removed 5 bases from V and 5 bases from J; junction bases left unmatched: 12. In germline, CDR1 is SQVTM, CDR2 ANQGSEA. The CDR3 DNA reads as TGCAGCGTTCAAACCGGGACTAGTTTTTTAGATACGCAGTATTTT. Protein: CSVQTGTSFLDTQYF.

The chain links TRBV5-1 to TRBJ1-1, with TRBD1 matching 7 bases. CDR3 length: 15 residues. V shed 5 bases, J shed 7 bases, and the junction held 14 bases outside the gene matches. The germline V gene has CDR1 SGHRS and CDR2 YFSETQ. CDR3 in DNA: TGCGCCAGCAGGCAAAGACAGGGCCAAATGGGTGAAGCTTTCTTT. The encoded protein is CASRQRQGQMGEAFF.

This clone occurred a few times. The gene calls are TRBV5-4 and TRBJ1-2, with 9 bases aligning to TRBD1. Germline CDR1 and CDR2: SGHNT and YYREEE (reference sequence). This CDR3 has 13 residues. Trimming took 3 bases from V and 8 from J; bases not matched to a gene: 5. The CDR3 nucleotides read TGTGCCAGCAGCTGGGACAGGGATACGGGCTACACCTTC. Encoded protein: CASSWDRDTGYTF.

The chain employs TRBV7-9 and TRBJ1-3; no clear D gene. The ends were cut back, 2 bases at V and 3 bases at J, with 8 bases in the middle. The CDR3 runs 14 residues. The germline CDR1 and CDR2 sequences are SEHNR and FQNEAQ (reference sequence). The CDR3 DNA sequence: TGTGCCAGCAGCTTAAATGGCATTGGAAACACCATATATTTT. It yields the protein CASSLNGIGNTIYF.

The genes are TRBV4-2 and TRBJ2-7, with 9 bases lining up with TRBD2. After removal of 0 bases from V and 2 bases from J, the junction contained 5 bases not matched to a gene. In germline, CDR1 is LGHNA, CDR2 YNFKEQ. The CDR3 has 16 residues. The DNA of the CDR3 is TGTGCCAGCAGCCAAGAACCAGCGGGAGGAGCCTACGAGCAGTACTTC. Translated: CASSQEPAGGAYEQYF.

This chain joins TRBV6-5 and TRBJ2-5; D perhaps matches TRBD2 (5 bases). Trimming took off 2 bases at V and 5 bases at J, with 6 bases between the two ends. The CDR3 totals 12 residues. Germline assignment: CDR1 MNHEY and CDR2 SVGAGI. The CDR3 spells CASSYGSETQYF. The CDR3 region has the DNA TGTGCCAGCAGTTACGGGAGCGAGACCCAGTACTTC.

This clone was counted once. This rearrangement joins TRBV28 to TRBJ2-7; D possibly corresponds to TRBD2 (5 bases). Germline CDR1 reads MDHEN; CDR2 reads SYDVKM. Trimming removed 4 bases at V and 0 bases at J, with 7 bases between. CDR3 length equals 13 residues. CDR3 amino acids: CASSSRGSYEQYF. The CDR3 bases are TGTGCCAGCAGTTCCCGGGGCTCCTACGAGCAGTACTTC.

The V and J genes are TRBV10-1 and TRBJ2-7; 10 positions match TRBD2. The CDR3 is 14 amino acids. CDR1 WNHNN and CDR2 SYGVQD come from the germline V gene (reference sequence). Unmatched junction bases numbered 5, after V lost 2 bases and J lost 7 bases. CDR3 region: CASSEGGTSEEQYF. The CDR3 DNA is TGCGCCAGCAGTGAGGGCGGGACTAGCGAAGAGCAGTACTTC.

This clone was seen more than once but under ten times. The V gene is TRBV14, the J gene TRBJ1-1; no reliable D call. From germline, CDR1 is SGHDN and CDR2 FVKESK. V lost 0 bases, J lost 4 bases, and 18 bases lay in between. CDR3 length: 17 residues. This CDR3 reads CASSQEAPAEGGTEAFF. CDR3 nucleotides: TGTGCCAGCAGCCAAGAGGCCCCGGCGGAGGGAGGCACTGAAGCTTTCTTT.

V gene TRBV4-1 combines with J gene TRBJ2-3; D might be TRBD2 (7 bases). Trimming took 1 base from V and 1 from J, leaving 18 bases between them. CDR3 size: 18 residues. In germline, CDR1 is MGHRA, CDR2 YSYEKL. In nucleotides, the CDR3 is TGCGCCAGCAGCCAAGCTGGGCGGGGGCACCGCGGCACAGATACGCAGTATTTT. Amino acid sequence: CASSQAGRGHRGTDTQYF.

As DNA, the CDR3 is TGTGCCAGCAGCTCCCAGGACAGCCTAGCCAAAAACATTCAGTACTTC. Protein sequence: CASSSQDSLAKNIQYF. The chain combines TRBV13 with TRBJ2-4; perhaps TRBD1 as D (6 bases). The CDR3 consists of 16 residues. V was trimmed by 4 bases and J by 0 bases, leaving 13 bases between them. Per the germline V gene, CDR1 is PRHDT and CDR2 is FYEKMQ (reference sequence). The full variable domain, in which reference TRBV13 and TRBJ2-4 provide the parts outside the CDR3, is AAGVIQSPRHLIKEKRETATLKCYPIPRHDTVYWYQQGPGQDPQFLISFYEKMQSDKGSIPDRFSAQQFSDYHSELNMSSLELGDSALYFCASSSQDSLAKNIQYFGAGTRLSVL.

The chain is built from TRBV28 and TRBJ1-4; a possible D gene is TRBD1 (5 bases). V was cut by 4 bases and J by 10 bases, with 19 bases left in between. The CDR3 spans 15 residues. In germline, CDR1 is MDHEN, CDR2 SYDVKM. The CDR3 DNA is TGTGCCAGCAGTTCCCGAGCCTCAGGGAAGGGAAAACTGTTTTTT. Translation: CASSSRASGKGKLFF.

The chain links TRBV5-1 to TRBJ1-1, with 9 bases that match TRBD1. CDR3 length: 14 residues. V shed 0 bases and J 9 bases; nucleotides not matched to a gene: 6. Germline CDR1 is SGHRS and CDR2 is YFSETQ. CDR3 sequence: CASSLAGTGYQAFF. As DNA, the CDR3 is TGCGCCAGCAGCTTGGCCGGGACAGGGTATCAAGCTTTCTTT.

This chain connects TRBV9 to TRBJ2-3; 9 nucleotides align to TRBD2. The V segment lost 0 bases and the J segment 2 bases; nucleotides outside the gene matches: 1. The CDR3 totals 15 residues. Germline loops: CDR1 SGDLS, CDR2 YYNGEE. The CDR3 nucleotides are TGTGCCAGCAGCGTAGCTAGCGGGATCACAGATACGCAGTATTTT. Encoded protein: CASSVASGITDTQYF. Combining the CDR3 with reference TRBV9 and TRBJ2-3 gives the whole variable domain DSGVTQTPKHLITATGQRVTLRCSPRSGDLSVYWYQQSLDQGLQFLIQYYNGEERAKGNILERFSAQQFPDLHSELNLSSLELGDSALYFCASSVASGITDTQYFGPGTRLTVL.

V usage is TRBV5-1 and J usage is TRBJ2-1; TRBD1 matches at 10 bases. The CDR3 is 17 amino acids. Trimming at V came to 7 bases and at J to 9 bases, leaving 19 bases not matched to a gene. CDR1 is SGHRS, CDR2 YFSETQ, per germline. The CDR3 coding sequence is TGCGCCAGCCACTCGTTAAAGGGACAGGGGTTCCGTGGTGAGCAGTTCTTC. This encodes CASHSLKGQGFRGEQFF.

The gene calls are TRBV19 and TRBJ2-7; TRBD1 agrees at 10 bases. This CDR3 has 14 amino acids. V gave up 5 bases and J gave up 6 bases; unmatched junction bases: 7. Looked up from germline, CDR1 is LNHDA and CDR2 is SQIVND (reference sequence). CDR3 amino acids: CASSSGTGESEQYF. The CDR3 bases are TGTGCCAGTAGTTCCGGGACAGGGGAGTCCGAGCAGTACTTC.

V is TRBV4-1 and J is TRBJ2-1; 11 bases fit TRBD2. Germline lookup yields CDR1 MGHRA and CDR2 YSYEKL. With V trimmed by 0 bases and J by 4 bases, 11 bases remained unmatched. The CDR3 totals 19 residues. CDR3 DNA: TGCGCCAGCAGCCAAGAAGAGAGTAGCGGGAGGGTGGGGTACAATGAGCAGTTCTTC. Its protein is CASSQEESSGRVGYNEQFF.

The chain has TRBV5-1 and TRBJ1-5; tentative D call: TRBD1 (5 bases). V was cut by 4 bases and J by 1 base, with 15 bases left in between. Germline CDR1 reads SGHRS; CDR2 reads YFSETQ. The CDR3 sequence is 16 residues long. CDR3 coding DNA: TGCGCCAGCAGCCCTGGGGGGGGACGCAGCAATCAGCCCCAGCATTTT. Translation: CASSPGGGRSNQPQHF.